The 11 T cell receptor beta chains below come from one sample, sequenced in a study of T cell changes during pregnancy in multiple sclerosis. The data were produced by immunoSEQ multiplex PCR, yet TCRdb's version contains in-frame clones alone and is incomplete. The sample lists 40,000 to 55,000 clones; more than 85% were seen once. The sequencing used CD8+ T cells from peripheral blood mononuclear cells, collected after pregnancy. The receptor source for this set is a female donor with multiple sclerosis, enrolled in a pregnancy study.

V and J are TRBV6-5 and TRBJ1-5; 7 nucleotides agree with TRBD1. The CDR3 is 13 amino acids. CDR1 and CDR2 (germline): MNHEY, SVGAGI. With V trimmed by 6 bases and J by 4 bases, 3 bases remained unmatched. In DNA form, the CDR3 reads TGTGCCAGCAGCTACAGGGGAAATCAGCCCCAGCATTTT. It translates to CASSYRGNQPQHF.

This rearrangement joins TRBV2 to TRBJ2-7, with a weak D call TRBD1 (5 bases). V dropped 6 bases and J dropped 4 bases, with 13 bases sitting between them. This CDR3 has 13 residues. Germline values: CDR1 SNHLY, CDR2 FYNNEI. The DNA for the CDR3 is TGTGCCAGCAGCGACCAAGGGGTTTACGAGCAGTACTTC. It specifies CASSDQGVYEQYF.

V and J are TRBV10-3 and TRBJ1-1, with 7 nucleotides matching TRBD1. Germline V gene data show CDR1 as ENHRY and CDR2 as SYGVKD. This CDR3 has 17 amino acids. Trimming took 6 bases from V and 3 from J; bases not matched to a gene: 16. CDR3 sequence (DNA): TGTGCCATCAGACAGTCGGATTTCGTGACAGGGTACACTGAAGCTTTCTTT. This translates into CAIRQSDFVTGYTEAFF.

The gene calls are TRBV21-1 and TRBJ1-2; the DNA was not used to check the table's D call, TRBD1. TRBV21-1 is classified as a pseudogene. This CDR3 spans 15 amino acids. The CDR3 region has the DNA TGTGCCAGCAGCACTCTAGGGGCGCATGACTATGGCTACACCTTC. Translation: CASSTLGAHDYGYTF.

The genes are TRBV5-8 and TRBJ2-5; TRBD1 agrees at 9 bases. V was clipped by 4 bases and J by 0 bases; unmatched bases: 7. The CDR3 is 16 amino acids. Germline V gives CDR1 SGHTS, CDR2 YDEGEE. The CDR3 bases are TGTGCCAGCAGCCCCAACAGGGGGCAAGACCAAGAGACCCAGTACTTC. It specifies CASSPNRGQDQETQYF. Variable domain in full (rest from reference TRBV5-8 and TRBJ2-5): EAGVTQSPTHLIKTRGQQATLRCSPISGHTSVYWYQQALGLGLQFLLWYDEGEERNRGNFPPRFSGRQFPNYSSELNVNALELEDSALYLCASSPNRGQDQETQYFGPGTRLLVL.

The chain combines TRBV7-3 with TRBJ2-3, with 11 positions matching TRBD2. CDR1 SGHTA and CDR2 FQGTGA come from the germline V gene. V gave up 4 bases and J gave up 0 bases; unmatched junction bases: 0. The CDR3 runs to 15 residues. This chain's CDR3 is CASSSSGGSTDTQYF. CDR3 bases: TGTGCCAGCAGCTCTAGCGGGGGGAGCACAGATACGCAGTATTTT.

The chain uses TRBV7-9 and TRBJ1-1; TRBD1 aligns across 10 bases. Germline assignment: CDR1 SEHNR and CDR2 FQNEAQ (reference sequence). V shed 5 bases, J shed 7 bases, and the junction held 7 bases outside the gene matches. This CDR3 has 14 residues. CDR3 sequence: CASSGRQGAGEAFF. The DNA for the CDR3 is TGTGCCAGCAGCGGGAGACAGGGGGCAGGTGAAGCTTTCTTT.

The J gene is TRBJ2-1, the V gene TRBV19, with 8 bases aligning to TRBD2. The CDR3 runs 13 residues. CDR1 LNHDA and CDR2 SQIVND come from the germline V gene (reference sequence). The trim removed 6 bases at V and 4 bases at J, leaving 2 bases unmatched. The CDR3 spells CASRAGEYNEQFF. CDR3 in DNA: TGTGCCAGTAGAGCGGGAGAGTACAATGAGCAGTTCTTC.

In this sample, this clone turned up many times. The CDR3 sequence: CASSQQQFSNQPQHF. The CDR3 region has the DNA TGTGCCAGCAGTCAACAACAATTTAGCAATCAGCCCCAGCATTTT. This sequence joins TRBV27 and TRBJ1-5; D gene uncertain. Per the germline V gene, CDR1 is MNHEY and CDR2 is SMNVEV (reference sequence). CDR3 size: 15 residues. V was clipped by 5 bases and J by 0 bases, with 11 bases between them.

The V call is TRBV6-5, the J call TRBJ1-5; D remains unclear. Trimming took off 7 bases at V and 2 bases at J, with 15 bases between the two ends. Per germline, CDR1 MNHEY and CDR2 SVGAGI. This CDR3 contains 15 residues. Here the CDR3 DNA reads TGTGCCAGCACCTTGACGGCCGGGGGCAATCAGCCCCAGCATTTT. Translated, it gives CASTLTAGGNQPQHF.

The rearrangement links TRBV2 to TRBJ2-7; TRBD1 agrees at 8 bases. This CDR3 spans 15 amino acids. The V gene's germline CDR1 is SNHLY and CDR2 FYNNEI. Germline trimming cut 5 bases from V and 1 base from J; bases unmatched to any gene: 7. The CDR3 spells CASSNITGGSYEQYF. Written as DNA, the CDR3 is TGTGCCAGCAGTAACATCACAGGGGGATCCTACGAGCAGTACTTC.